This record concerns one T cell receptor (beta chain) sequence. Using a J-beta primer mix together with a sample-barcoded 5' primer, a second PCR was run for roughly 6 to 12 cycles. Each cDNA molecule was tagged by a template-switch adaptor with 12 random nucleotides. One entry per CDR3 protein results from TCRdb running MiXCR on the 5' RACE reads. The sample comprises about 1.1 million distinct CDR3 sequences, less than 45% of which are singletons, and less than 15% rests with the top ten. The sample comes from a study of blood T cells in healthy people across ages. Total RNA, at least 6 micrograms per sample, came from PBMCs. The specimen sequenced was blood. The TCR sequence derives from a man in his late teens or twenties in good health.

The CDR3 loop reads CASSSGETLPNYGYTF. The CDR3 DNA follows: TGTGCCAGCAGCTCCGGAGAGACTCTTCCTAACTATGGCTACACCTTC. The chain joins TRBV9 to TRBJ1-2; no clear D gene. Trimming cost V 4 bases and J 0 bases, with 16 bases left between them. This CDR3 is built from 16 residues. CDR1 SGDLS and CDR2 YYNGEE come from the germline V gene. Variable domain in full (rest from reference TRBV9 and TRBJ1-2): DSGVTQTPKHLITATGQRVTLRCSPRSGDLSVYWYQQSLDQGLQFLIQYYNGEERAKGNILERFSAQQFPDLHSELNLSSLELGDSALYFCASSSGETLPNYGYTFGSGTRLTVV.